This TCR beta chain comes out of a study of T cell changes during pregnancy in multiple sclerosis. Clones were sequenced by immunoSEQ multiplex PCR, and TCRdb holds only the in-frame ones, with some missing. Here the sample spans under 95,000 clones, roughly 92% being singletons. Germline assignment: CDR1 MNHEY and CDR2 SMNVEV (reference sequence). The CDR3 consists of 14 residues. Trimming took off 5 bases at V and 2 bases at J, with 13 bases between the two ends. This clonotype was obtained from a female donor with multiple sclerosis, enrolled in a pregnancy study. The chain combines TRBV27 with TRBJ2-7; weak D call: TRBD2 (6 bases). Sequenced here: peripheral blood, sampled after pregnancy. CDR3 DNA sequence: TGTGCCAGCAGTCTCCGAGGACTAACCTACGAGCAGTACTTC. Amino acid sequence: CASSLRGLTYEQYF.